The 7 T cell receptor beta chains given below trace back to one sample, sequenced in a study of Graves' ophthalmopathy and Graves' hyperthyroidism. Using RNA transcripts, the TCR beta CDR3 regions were amplified. HTBI-primed RT-PCR formed the first round, and a multiplex PCR formed the second. TCRdb processed the multiplex PCR reads anew with MiXCR; each CDR3 protein has one entry. The data hold hundreds of thousands of distinct CDR3 sequences, with about 21% observed a single time. Specimen: peripheral blood. The receptors were gathered from a woman aged 18-30 years with stable Graves' hyperthyroidism.

There are many counts of this clonotype. V and J are TRBV24-1 and TRBJ1-5, with D maybe TRBD1 (5 bases). Germline CDR1 is KGHDR and CDR2 is SFDVKD. V was trimmed by 6 bases and J by 7 bases, leaving 18 bases between them. There are 15 residues in the CDR3. CDR3 residues: CATSLGVGGGQPQHF. CDR3 bases: TGTGCCACCAGTCTCGGCGTCGGGGGAGGCCAGCCCCAGCATTTT.

This clonotype was seen at least ten times. The chain joins TRBV6-2 or TRBV6-3 to TRBJ2-5, with a tentative D call TRBD1 (5 bases). Germline-derived CDR1 and CDR2 are MNHEY and SVGEGT. The CDR3 has 16 amino acids. V lost 5 bases and J 4 bases, leaving 20 bases between the germline ends. This CDR3 is CASSVLGATLRETQYF. The CDR3 DNA follows: TGTGCCAGCAGTGTTCTAGGGGCGACCTTACGAGAGACCCAGTACTTC.

This clonotype was seen repeatedly, ten times or more. The chain recombines TRBV20-1 with TRBJ2-4, with 9 bases fitting TRBD1. The V and J ends lost 4 bases and 8 bases, in that order; junction bases with no gene match: 6. This CDR3 is 13 amino acids long. Germline CDR1 reads DFQATT; CDR2 reads SNEGSKA (reference sequence). As DNA, the CDR3 is TGCAGTGCTAAAGACAGGGGGATGTACATTCAGTACTTC. Amino acids: CSAKDRGMYIQYF.

A word on this clonotype: A much more abundant neighbour one base away suggests this may be a read error. The chain carries TRBV10-3 and TRBJ1-1, with D hard to call. Germline CDR1 and CDR2: ENHRY and SYGVKD. There are 14 residues in the CDR3. As DNA, the CDR3 is TGTGCCTTCAGGCCACGTGGTCGGGATGCTGAAGCTTTCTTT. Its translation is CAFRPRGRDAEAFF.

J is TRBJ2-5 and V is TRBV12-3 or TRBV12-4; 13 nucleotides align to TRBD2. The trim removed 6 bases at V and 1 base at J, leaving 11 bases unmatched. The CDR3 is 18 residues long. CDR3 protein: CASSPGTSGTFSQETQYF. The CDR3 DNA sequence: TGTGCCAGCAGCCCCGGGACTAGCGGGACTTTTTCCCAAGAGACCCAGTACTTC.

This clonotype was found a few times. J is TRBJ1-5 and V is TRBV28, with D perhaps TRBD1 (5 bases). This CDR3 region has 17 residues. Germline values: CDR1 MDHEN, CDR2 SYDVKM. V dropped 1 base and J dropped 0 bases, with 13 bases sitting between them. CDR3 protein: CASSLFGAVVSNQPQHF. The CDR3, as DNA: TGTGCCAGCAGTTTATTCGGGGCCGTAGTTAGCAATCAGCCCCAGCATTTT.

The sample holds many counts of this clonotype. The chain uses TRBV11-2 and TRBJ1-1; D perhaps matches TRBD1 (5 bases). Germline CDR1 and CDR2: SGHAT and FQNNGV. The CDR3 length is 15 residues. Deletions cut 7 bases from V and 0 bases from J, with 15 bases between. CDR3 sequence reads: CASIKGQIMNTEAFF. In DNA form, the CDR3 reads TGTGCCAGCATTAAGGGGCAGATCATGAACACTGAAGCTTTCTTT.